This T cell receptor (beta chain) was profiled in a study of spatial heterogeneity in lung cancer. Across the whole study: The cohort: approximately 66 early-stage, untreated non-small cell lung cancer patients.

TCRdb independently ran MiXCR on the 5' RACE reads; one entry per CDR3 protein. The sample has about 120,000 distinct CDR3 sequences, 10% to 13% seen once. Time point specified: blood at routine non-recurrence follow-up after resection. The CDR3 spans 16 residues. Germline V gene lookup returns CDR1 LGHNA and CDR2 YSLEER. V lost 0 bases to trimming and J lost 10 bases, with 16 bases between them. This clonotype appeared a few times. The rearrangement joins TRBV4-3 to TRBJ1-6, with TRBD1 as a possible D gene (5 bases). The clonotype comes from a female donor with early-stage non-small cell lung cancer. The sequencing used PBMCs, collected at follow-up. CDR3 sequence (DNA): TGCGCCAGCAGCCAAGACCGGACACCGGACGGGTCACCCCTCCACTTT. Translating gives CASSQDRTPDGSPLHF.